Below, 7 T cell receptor beta chains from the same sample are listed, as sequenced in a study of Graves' ophthalmopathy and Graves' hyperthyroidism. RNA transcripts were the template, and TCR beta CDR3 regions were amplified from them. Following a first-round RT-PCR that used HTBI primers, a second-round multiplex PCR was carried out. TCRdb reprocessed the multiplex PCR reads via MiXCR and lists one record per CDR3 protein. The sample yields 500,000 to 700,000 distinct CDR3 sequences, 22% seen once. The sequenced sample was peripheral blood. The source is a woman between 18 and 30 years old with stable Graves' hyperthyroidism. Some clones in this sample may be carry-over from other donors' samples.

This clonotype appeared many times. The chain is built from TRBV20-1 and TRBJ1-1; D gene uncertain. Trimming cost V 6 bases and J 1 base, with 3 bases left between them. This CDR3 has 10 residues. The germline V gene encodes CDR1 DFQATT and CDR2 SNEGSKA (reference sequence). The CDR3, as DNA: TGCAGTGCCAAGAACACTGAAGCTTTCTTT. Translation: CSAKNTEAFF.

Concerning this clonotype itself: A much larger clone differs by one base, so this may be a read error. The V and J genes are TRBV7-2 and TRBJ2-4; no definite D call. The germline CDR1 and CDR2 sequences are SGHTA and FQGNSA. Between the trimmed V and J ends, which lost 5 bases and 14 bases, there was a span of 16 bases. CDR3 length equals 12 residues. CDR3 DNA: TGTGCCAGCAGCCTACCCGGGCGGATTAAGTACTTC. Residues: CASSLPGRIKYF.

This clonotype came up many times. The chain uses TRBV12-3 or TRBV12-4 and TRBJ1-6, with D unresolved. The CDR3 extends over 17 amino acids. Trimming took off 5 bases at V and 8 bases at J, with 22 bases between the two ends. CDR3 in amino acids: CASSPTPPGKGYSPLHF. The CDR3 coding sequence is TGTGCCAGCAGTCCCACACCTCCCGGGAAGGGTTATTCACCCCTCCACTTT.

CDR3 sequence (DNA): TGCAGTGCTCCTACGGCGACAGGCTATAATTCACCCCTCCACTTT. Protein sequence: CSAPTATGYNSPLHF. The chain links TRBV20-1 to TRBJ1-6; D perhaps matches TRBD1 (6 bases). From germline, CDR1 is DFQATT and CDR2 SNEGSKA (reference sequence). This CDR3 region has 15 residues. Trimming stripped 5 bases from V and 3 bases from J, with 14 bases between.

In the case of this clonotype: This may arise from a read error, as a much more abundant clone is one base away. The CDR3 sequence is CASSLGLSVQETQYF. CDR3 coding DNA: TGTGCCAGCAGCTTGGGACTATCGGTCCAAGAGACCCAGTACTTC. The chain joins TRBV13 to TRBJ2-5; 7 bases agree with TRBD2. J was trimmed by 1 base and V by 3 bases; bases with no gene match: 5. Germline CDR1 reads PRHDT; CDR2 reads FYEKMQ (reference sequence). The CDR3 length is 15 residues.

The sample holds a few counts of this clonotype. V is TRBV30 and J is TRBJ2-2; D call uncertain. Trimming cost V 5 bases and J 8 bases, with 9 bases left between them. From germline, CDR1 is GTSNPN and CDR2 SVGIG (reference sequence). The CDR3 has 11 residues. The CDR3 is CAWGPPGELFF. CDR3 DNA: TGTGCCTGGGGGCCCCCGGGGGAGCTGTTTTTT. Drawing the rest from reference TRBV30 and TRBJ2-2, the complete variable domain is SQTIHQWPATLVQPVGSPLSLECTVEGTSNPNLYWYRQAAGRGLQLLFYSVGIGQISSEVPQNLSASRPQDRQFILSSKKLLLSDSGFYLCAWGPPGELFFGEGSRLTVL.

The chain joins TRBV11-2 to TRBJ1-2; a possible D gene is TRBD1 (6 bases). Trimming shortened V by 5 bases and J by 4 bases, and 17 bases separated the two germline ends. The V gene's germline CDR1 is SGHAT and CDR2 FQNNGV. The CDR3 spans 15 residues. The CDR3: CASSPTGPSSYGYTF. DNA for the CDR3: TGTGCCAGCAGCCCCACAGGGCCCTCTTCCTATGGCTACACCTTC.